These 27 T cell receptor beta chains share one sample of origin, sequenced in a study of neurological immune-mediated disorders. A single record per CDR3 protein comes from TCRdb applying MiXCR to the 5' RACE reads. The top ten hold about 1.2% of the sample, which has some 120,000 distinct CDR3 sequences, about 3.4% seen once. The sequenced sample consisted of PBMCs. These receptors were collected from a woman aged 30 to 39 with multiple sclerosis.

The chain joins TRBV29-1 to TRBJ1-1; D unclear. The V and J ends lost 4 bases and 0 bases respectively, with 9 bases between them. Germline V gene sequence: CDR1 SQVTM, CDR2 ANQGSEA. The CDR3 runs to 13 residues. CDR3 DNA sequence: TGCAGCGTTGGGCAGGTACTGAACACTGAAGCTTTCTTT. It translates to CSVGQVLNTEAFF.

The rearrangement uses TRBV9 and TRBJ1-6, with unresolved D. This CDR3 is 14 amino acids long. Germline CDR1 SGDLS, CDR2 YYNGEE. Trimming removed 0 bases at V and 7 bases at J, with 8 bases between. In DNA form, the CDR3 reads TGTGCCAGCAGCGTAGGTTTCGGGAATTCACCCCTCCACTTT. This sequence encodes CASSVGFGNSPLHF. The full variable domain, completed using reference TRBV9 and TRBJ1-6, is DSGVTQTPKHLITATGQRVTLRCSPRSGDLSVYWYQQSLDQGLQFLIQYYNGEERAKGNILERFSAQQFPDLHSELNLSSLELGDSALYFCASSVGFGNSPLHFGNGTRLTVT.

This clonotype was detected many times. The chain carries TRBV20-1 and TRBJ2-5; maybe TRBD2 (6 bases). Trimming removed 3 bases from V and 7 bases from J, with 24 bases in between. This CDR3 comprises 16 residues. Germline CDR1 and CDR2: DFQATT and SNEGSKA (reference sequence). The CDR3 sequence is CSASPISGTDLWTQYF. The CDR3 DNA reads TGCAGTGCTAGCCCAATTTCCGGGACTGACCTATGGACCCAGTACTTC.

This clonotype has ten or more counts. V and J are TRBV20-1 and TRBJ1-2; weak D call: TRBD1 (5 bases). Between the trimmed V and J ends, which lost 6 bases and 7 bases, there was a span of 15 bases. The CDR3 spans 12 residues. Germline lookup yields CDR1 DFQATT and CDR2 SNEGSKA (reference sequence). DNA of the CDR3: TGCAGTGCCCGCCCCGGACACTCTGGCTACACCTTC. Its protein product is CSARPGHSGYTF.

At least ten counts were recorded for this clonotype. The rearrangement joins TRBV7-7 to TRBJ2-3; D unclear. Germline CDR1 is SSHAT and CDR2 is FNYEAQ (reference sequence). The length of the CDR3 is 18 residues. V dropped 0 bases and J dropped 1 base, with 17 bases sitting between them. Here the CDR3 DNA reads TGTGCCAGCAGCTTAGCGCCAGGTTTAGGGCCCGGCACAGATACGCAGTATTTT. It encodes CASSLAPGLGPGTDTQYF.

This clonotype was recorded many times. This chain uses TRBV15 with TRBJ1-5; D perhaps matches TRBD1 (5 bases). Per the germline V gene, CDR1 is LNHNV and CDR2 is YYDKDF (reference sequence). V was cut by 1 base and J by 3 bases, with 10 bases left in between. The CDR3 loop spans 15 amino acids. The CDR3 region is CATSRVAGPNQPQHF. The CDR3 nucleotides are TGTGCCACCAGCAGAGTGGCGGGGCCCAATCAGCCCCAGCATTTT.

This clonotype was counted at least ten times. V gene TRBV10-3 combines with J gene TRBJ2-2; D is unclear. V dropped 8 bases and J dropped 6 bases, with 22 bases sitting between them. Germline values: CDR1 ENHRY, CDR2 SYGVKD. The CDR3 spans 16 residues. CDR3 DNA sequence: TGTGCCATCGGCGCGGCTCACATGGGATGGCCCGGGGAGCTGTTTTTT. Translating it yields CAIGAAHMGWPGELFF.

This clonotype was seen repeatedly, ten times or more. The V call is TRBV7-9, the J call TRBJ2-1; TRBD2 agrees at 7 bases. Germline assignment: CDR1 SEHNR and CDR2 FQNEAQ (reference sequence). J was trimmed by 8 bases and V by 4 bases; bases with no gene match: 5. The CDR3 has 13 amino acids. The CDR3 here is CASSSRLADEQFF. DNA for the CDR3: TGTGCCAGCAGCTCCAGACTAGCCGATGAGCAGTTCTTC.

This clonotype was observed at least ten times. V and J are TRBV7-2 and TRBJ2-1; D is possibly TRBD2 (6 bases). Trimming removed 7 bases from V and 6 bases from J, with 16 bases in between. The CDR3 loop spans 14 amino acids. Germline CDR1 is SGHTA and CDR2 is FQGNSA. This chain's CDR3 is CASNSGTATNEQFF. CDR3 DNA sequence: TGTGCCAGCAACTCCGGGACTGCAACCAATGAGCAGTTCTTC.

There are many counts of this clonotype. The chain uses TRBV19 and TRBJ1-1; D is unclear. Germline V gene data show CDR1 as LNHDA and CDR2 as SQIVND (reference sequence). This CDR3 spans 13 amino acids. Trimming took off 7 bases at V and 3 bases at J, with 12 bases between the two ends. The CDR3 reads CASTIDGYTEAFF. The CDR3 DNA follows: TGTGCCAGTACCATCGATGGCTACACTGAAGCTTTCTTT. The full variable domain, rest sourced from reference TRBV19 and TRBJ1-1, is DGGITQSPKYLFRKEGQNVTLSCEQNLNHDAMYWYRQDPGQGLRLIYYSQIVNDFQKGDIAEGYSVSREKKESFPLTVTSAQKNPTAFYLCASTIDGYTEAFFGQGTRLTVV.

This clonotype was picked up many times. The rearrangement joins TRBV20-1 to TRBJ2-5; D ambiguous. V was clipped by 1 base and J by 4 bases, with 10 bases between them. The germline V gene encodes CDR1 DFQATT and CDR2 SNEGSKA (reference sequence). This CDR3 is 13 amino acids long. This chain's CDR3 is CSARGTGRETQYF. The CDR3 DNA is TGCAGTGCTAGAGGGACGGGCCGAGAGACCCAGTACTTC.

This clonotype came up many times. The rearrangement uses TRBV13 and TRBJ1-5; no reliable D call. V was pared by 2 bases and J by 0 bases, with 8 bases between. This CDR3 has 15 residues. Looked up from germline, CDR1 is PRHDT and CDR2 is FYEKMQ (reference sequence). The CDR3 spells CASSLRGYSNQPQHF. The CDR3 DNA follows: TGTGCCAGCAGCTTAAGAGGGTATAGCAATCAGCCCCAGCATTTT.

In this sample, this clonotype turned up many times. The CDR3 loop reads CASSSLGQGGDEQFF. Here the CDR3 DNA reads TGTGCCAGCAGCTCCTTAGGACAGGGAGGCGATGAGCAGTTCTTC. The chain recombines TRBV7-9 with TRBJ2-1, with 8 bases fitting TRBD1. Germline V gene lookup returns CDR1 SEHNR and CDR2 FQNEAQ (reference sequence). The CDR3 length is 15 residues. V shed 4 bases and J 8 bases; nucleotides not matched to a gene: 10.

This chain uses TRBV6-5 with TRBJ2-2, with D perhaps assigned TRBD1 or TRBD2 (5 bases each). The V gene lost 7 bases and the J gene lost 5 bases, with 8 bases spanning the gap. Per the germline V gene, CDR1 is MNHEY and CDR2 is SVGAGI. The CDR3 length is 12 residues. CDR3 sequence: CASTEGTGELFF. The CDR3 DNA sequence: TGTGCCAGCACCGAGGGGACCGGGGAGCTGTTTTTT.

There are many counts of this clonotype. The chain links TRBV20-1 to TRBJ2-7; 14 bases agree with TRBD2. This CDR3 has 13 residues. Germline CDR1 is DFQATT and CDR2 is SNEGSKA (reference sequence). Trimming took 5 bases from V and 5 from J; bases not matched to a gene: 2. CDR3 coding DNA: TGCAGTGCTCCGGGACTAGCGGGAGACGAGCAGTACTTC. Its translation: CSAPGLAGDEQYF.

This clonotype was detected many times. The chain has TRBV7-9 and TRBJ1-5; the match to TRBD1 covers 8 bases. The CDR3 length is 14 residues. J lost 5 bases, V lost 4 bases, and 4 bases had no gene match. Germline V gene lookup returns CDR1 SEHNR and CDR2 FQNEAQ (reference sequence). CDR3 region: CASSSGQEHQPQHF. DNA of the CDR3: TGTGCCAGCAGCTCGGGACAGGAACATCAGCCCCAGCATTTT.

This clonotype was recorded many times. V is TRBV7-8 and J is TRBJ1-2, with TRBD1 as a possible D gene (5 bases). CDR3 length: 15 amino acids. Germline assignment: CDR1 SGHVS and CDR2 FQNEAQ. V gave up 2 bases and J gave up 3 bases, with 13 bases separating them. The CDR3 spells CASSLSLGPDYGYTF. DNA of the CDR3: TGTGCCAGCAGCTTATCGTTGGGGCCGGACTATGGCTACACCTTC.

This clonotype was counted many times. V usage is TRBV5-1 and J usage is TRBJ2-7; TRBD1 aligns across 8 bases. Unmatched junction bases numbered 5, after V lost 0 bases and J lost 3 bases. The CDR3 runs to 15 residues. Germline loops: CDR1 SGHRS, CDR2 YFSETQ. This CDR3 is CASSLGGTGDYEQYF. CDR3 nucleotide sequence: TGCGCCAGCAGCTTGGGGGGGACAGGAGACTACGAGCAGTACTTC.

This clonotype was observed at least ten times. The rearrangement links TRBV4-3 to TRBJ2-5; 13 nucleotides match TRBD2. V lost 1 base to trimming and J lost 5 bases; unmatched junction nucleotides: 1. The V gene's germline CDR1 is LGHNA and CDR2 YSLEER. The CDR3 sequence is 15 residues long. CDR3 amino acids: CASSQGGLAGETQYF. DNA for the CDR3: TGCGCCAGCAGCCAAGGGGGACTAGCGGGGGAGACCCAGTACTTC.

This clonotype was seen at least ten times. The chain links TRBV19 to TRBJ1-1; unclear D gene. Deletions cut 3 bases from V and 3 bases from J, with 8 bases between. Germline CDR1 is LNHDA and CDR2 is SQIVND (reference sequence). The CDR3 runs 13 residues. In nucleotides, the CDR3 is TGTGCCAGTAGTATGAGGTGGGACACTGAAGCTTTCTTT. This sequence encodes CASSMRWDTEAFF.

This clonotype occurred many times. V and J are TRBV6-2 or TRBV6-3 and TRBJ1-3; D gene ambiguous. V lost 6 bases, J lost 0 bases, and 15 bases lay in between. The CDR3 length is 16 residues. Per the germline V gene, CDR1 is MNHEY and CDR2 is SVGEGT. This CDR3 is CASRPGRNSSGNTIYF. DNA of the CDR3: TGTGCCAGCAGACCCGGCAGAAATTCCTCTGGAAACACCATATATTTT.

In its sample, this clonotype was seen many times. This chain uses TRBV7-2 with TRBJ2-7, with D perhaps being TRBD1 or TRBD2 (5 bases each). The CDR3 loop spans 13 amino acids. V was clipped by 6 bases and J by 7 bases, with 16 bases between them. Germline CDR1 SGHTA, CDR2 FQGNSA. The CDR3, as DNA: TGTGCCAGCAGACCCTCCGGGGCGCAGGAGCAGTACTTC. Its translation: CASRPSGAQEQYF.

The sample holds many counts of this clonotype. J is TRBJ2-7 and V is TRBV7-2, with TRBD2 identical over 12 bases. This CDR3 is 16 amino acids long. The V gene's germline CDR1 is SGHTA and CDR2 FQGNSA. Trimming at V came to 2 bases and at J to 3 bases, leaving 5 bases not matched to a gene. The CDR3 here is CASSLQWGLAGYEQYF. Here the CDR3 DNA reads TGTGCCAGCAGCTTACAGTGGGGACTAGCGGGCTACGAGCAGTACTTC.

The table lists this clonotype with a few counts. A much larger clone lies one base from this, so it may be a read error. J is TRBJ1-1 and V is TRBV6-5; D uncertain. Between the trimmed V and J ends, which lost 4 bases and 8 bases, there was a span of 14 bases. CDR3 length equals 13 residues. Germline lookup yields CDR1 MNHEY and CDR2 SVGAGI. The CDR3: CASSLKRVTEAFF. CDR3 nucleotide sequence: TGTGCCAGCAGTTTAAAACGGGTCACCGAAGCTTTCTTT.

Many counts were recorded for this clonotype. The genes are TRBV5-6 and TRBJ1-6; D remains ambiguous. The CDR3 totals 18 residues. Germline lookup yields CDR1 SGHDT and CDR2 YYEEEE. Trimming removed 0 bases at V and 0 bases at J, with 13 bases between. In DNA form, the CDR3 reads TGTGCCAGCAGCTTGGCAGGTTTTGGGAGCTCCTATAATTCACCCCTCCACTTT. Amino acid sequence: CASSLAGFGSSYNSPLHF.

Ten or more counts support this clonotype. The V and J genes are TRBV12-3 or TRBV12-4 and TRBJ1-2; D is unresolved. V lost 7 bases and J lost 8, with 17 bases in between. This CDR3 is built from 13 residues. CDR3 sequence (DNA): TGTGCCAGCACCCCCTTCTCGGGAGAAGGCTACACCTTC. This gives the protein CASTPFSGEGYTF.

This chain connects TRBV7-9 to TRBJ2-3; possibly TRBD2 for D (6 bases). The ends were cut back, 5 bases at V and 0 bases at J, with 12 bases in the middle. The CDR3 sequence is 15 residues long. Germline CDR1 SEHNR, CDR2 FQNEAQ (reference sequence). The CDR3 DNA is TGTGCCAGCAGCGGCGGGACGGTGAGCACAGATACGCAGTATTTT. Translation: CASSGGTVSTDTQYF.